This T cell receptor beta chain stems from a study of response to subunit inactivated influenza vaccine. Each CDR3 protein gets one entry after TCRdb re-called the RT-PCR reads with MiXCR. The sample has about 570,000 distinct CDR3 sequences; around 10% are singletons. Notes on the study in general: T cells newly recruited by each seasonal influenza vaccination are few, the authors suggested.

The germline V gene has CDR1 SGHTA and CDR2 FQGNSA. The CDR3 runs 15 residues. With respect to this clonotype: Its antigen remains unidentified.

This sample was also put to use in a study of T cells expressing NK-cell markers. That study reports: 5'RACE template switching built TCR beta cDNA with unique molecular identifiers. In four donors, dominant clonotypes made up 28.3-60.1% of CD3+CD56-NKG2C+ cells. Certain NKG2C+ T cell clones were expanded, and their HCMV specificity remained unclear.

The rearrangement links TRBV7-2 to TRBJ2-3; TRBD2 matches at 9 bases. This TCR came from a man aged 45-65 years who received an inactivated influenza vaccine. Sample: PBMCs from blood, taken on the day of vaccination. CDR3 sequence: CAASGKLSSTDTQYF. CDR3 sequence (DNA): TGTGCGGCTAGCGGGAAGCTGTCTAGCACAGATACGCAGTATTTT.